These 8 T cell receptor beta chains share one sample of origin, sequenced in a study of PD-L1 blockade in urothelial cancer. Regarding time point: pretreatment peripheral blood. Assay: immunoSEQ multiplex PCR; the TCRdb copy retains only in-frame clones and omits some. The table lists 100,000 to 150,000 clones, 70% to 85% of them singletons, with roughly 3.5% in the top ten. Sample: PBMCs, taken around atezolizumab (anti-PD-L1) treatment. These receptors all stem from a man aged 45-65 years with urothelial cancer.

The genes are TRBV25-1 and TRBJ1-4, with unresolved D. This CDR3 is built from 14 residues. Germline CDR1 reads MGHDK; CDR2 reads SYGVNS. V lost 5 bases, J lost 6 bases, and 13 bases lay in between. DNA of the CDR3: TGTGCCAGCAGTTATGCGGGGTTGGATGAAAAACTGTTTTTT. It encodes CASSYAGLDEKLFF.

The rearrangement links TRBV19 to TRBJ2-5; possible D gene TRBD2, 5 bases. There are 14 residues in the CDR3. Per the germline V gene, CDR1 is LNHDA and CDR2 is SQIVND (reference sequence). With 1 base removed from V and 4 bases from J, the gap between germline ends came to 10 bases. The DNA of the CDR3 is TGTGCCAGTAGTATAGGGCTCGAGGGAGAGACCCAGTACTTC. Protein sequence: CASSIGLEGETQYF.

This clone has a single count. The chain recombines TRBV19 with TRBJ1-1; 9 bases align to TRBD1. Trimming cost V 5 bases and J 1 base; bases outside gene matches: 5. Germline V CDR1 and CDR2: LNHDA, SQIVND (reference sequence). This CDR3 has 15 amino acids. CDR3 loop: CASSPDRGRNTEAFF. The CDR3 DNA is TGTGCCAGTAGTCCAGACAGGGGGAGGAACACTGAAGCTTTCTTT.

The rearrangement uses TRBV5-1 and TRBJ2-7, with 9 positions matching TRBD1. Germline assignment: CDR1 SGHRS and CDR2 YFSETQ. V lost 4 bases, J lost 6 bases, and 5 bases stayed unmatched. CDR3 length: 13 residues. This chain's CDR3 is CASSGGDRAEQYF. The CDR3 DNA sequence: TGCGCCAGCAGCGGGGGGGACAGGGCCGAGCAGTACTTC.

In its sample, this clone was seen many times. CDR3 bases: TGCGCCAGCAGCGCAGGGGGCTCAGAGGGAAACACCATATATTTT. Translated: CASSAGGSEGNTIYF. The chain combines TRBV5-1 with TRBJ1-3; 8 nucleotides match TRBD1. CDR1 is SGHRS, CDR2 YFSETQ, per germline. This CDR3 contains 15 residues. Losses at the gene ends were 4 bases for V and 4 bases for J; bases not matched to a gene: 7.

The chain has TRBV15 and TRBJ2-3, with D possibly being TRBD2 (5 bases). The CDR3 totals 14 residues. V gave up 0 bases and J gave up 4 bases, with 8 bases separating them. The germline V gene encodes CDR1 LNHNV and CDR2 YYDKDF (reference sequence). The CDR3 DNA follows: TGTGCCACCAGCAGAGATCGGCGGGCAGATACGCAGTATTTT. Translating it yields CATSRDRRADTQYF.

The rearrangement joins TRBV18 to TRBJ2-7; tentative D call: TRBD2 (6 bases). Germline-derived CDR1 and CDR2 are KGHSH and LQKENI. Trimming cost V 1 base and J 4 bases, with 14 bases left between them. CDR3 length: 15 amino acids. The CDR3 nucleotides read TGTGCCAGCTCACCACGAGACGGGAGTGGATACGAGCAGTACTTC. This codes for CASSPRDGSGYEQYF. The variable domain in full, completed from reference TRBV18 and TRBJ2-7, reads NAGVMQNPRHLVRRRGQEARLRCSPMKGHSHVYWYRQLPEEGLKFMVYLQKENIIDESGMPKERFSAEFPKEGPSILRIQQVVRGDSAAYFCASSPRDGSGYEQYFGPGTRLTVT.

Here the CDR3 reads CSDTTVGRAVETQYF. CDR3 DNA sequence: TGCAGCGACACTACGGTCGGGAGGGCCGTAGAGACCCAGTACTTC. The rearrangement links TRBV29-1 to TRBJ2-5; 8 positions match TRBD2. The trim removed 7 bases at V and 4 bases at J, leaving 14 bases unmatched. Germline V gene data show CDR1 as SQVTM and CDR2 as ANQGSEA. CDR3 length equals 15 residues. The whole variable domain, filled in from reference TRBV29-1 and TRBJ2-5, reads SAVISQKPSRDICQRGTSLTIQCQVDSQVTMMFWYRQQPGQSLTLIATANQGSEATYESGFVIDKFPISRPNLTFSTLTVSNMSPEDSSIYLCSDTTVGRAVETQYFGPGTRLLVL.